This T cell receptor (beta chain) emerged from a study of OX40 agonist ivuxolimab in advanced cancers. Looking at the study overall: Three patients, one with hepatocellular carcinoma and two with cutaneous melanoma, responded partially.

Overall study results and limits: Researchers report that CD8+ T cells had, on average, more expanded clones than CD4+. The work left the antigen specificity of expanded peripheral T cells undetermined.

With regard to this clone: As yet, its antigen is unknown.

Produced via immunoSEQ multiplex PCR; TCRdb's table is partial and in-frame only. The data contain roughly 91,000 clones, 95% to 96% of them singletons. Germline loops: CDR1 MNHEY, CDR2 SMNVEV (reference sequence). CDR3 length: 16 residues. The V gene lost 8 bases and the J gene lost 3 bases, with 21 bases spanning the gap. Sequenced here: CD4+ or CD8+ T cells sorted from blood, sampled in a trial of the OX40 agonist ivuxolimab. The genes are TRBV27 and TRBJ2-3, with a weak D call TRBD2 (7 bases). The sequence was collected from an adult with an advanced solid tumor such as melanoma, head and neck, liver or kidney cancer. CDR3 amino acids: CASFTEGVAGTDTQYF. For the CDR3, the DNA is TGTGCCAGCTTTACCGAGGGGGTAGCGGGTACAGATACGCAGTATTTT.